The 25 T cell receptor beta chains below were found in one sample sequenced in a study of metastatic and nonmetastatic thyroid tumors (dated by TCRdb to 2018 to 2021). None of the patients had been given any treatment before thyroid surgery. Library preparation used PCR. The sequencing machine was an Illumina HiSeq 4000. The public sequencing data were trimmed at Q25 with fastp and processed into clonotypes with MiXCR by TCRdb, which kept only in-frame beta chains. For this sample the table gives 15,000 to 20,000 clones, of which more than 15% were detected only once. Jointly, the top ten make up around 16% of the sample. Sample: blood. The receptors come from a female donor with papillary thyroid cancer or a benign thyroid nodule (not recorded which). Some clones in this sample may be carry-over from other donors' samples.

Only a few counts were recorded for this clone. A much larger clone differs by one base, so this may be a read error. The chain recombines TRBV20-1 with TRBJ2-5; 8 bases are shared with TRBD2. The CDR3 extends over 14 amino acids. Germline V lookup: CDR1 DFQATT, CDR2 SNEGSKA (reference sequence). Trimming cost V 4 bases and J 4 bases; bases outside gene matches: 8. CDR3 in DNA: TGCAGTGCTACAGTCGGGAGGGCCCGAGAGACCCAGTACTTC. It yields the protein CSATVGRARETQYF.

This clone appeared many times. The gene calls are TRBV5-6 and TRBJ2-3, with 12 bases matching TRBD1. V shed 4 bases, J shed 4 bases, and the junction held 13 bases outside the gene matches. The CDR3 contains 18 residues. The germline CDR1 and CDR2 sequences are SGHDT and YYEEEE. CDR3 region: CASSPLVGTGGSADTQYF. The DNA of the CDR3 is TGTGCCAGCAGCCCTCTGGTGGGGACAGGGGGCAGCGCAGATACGCAGTATTTT.

This clone was detected many times. The rearrangement uses TRBV24-1 and TRBJ2-1; 9 positions match TRBD1. Looked up from germline, CDR1 is KGHDR and CDR2 is SFDVKD. J was trimmed by 7 bases and V by 3 bases; bases with no gene match: 3. The CDR3 is made up of 14 amino acids. CDR3 bases: TGTGCCACCAGTGATCGAGGACAGGGGAATGAGCAGTTCTTC. It yields the protein CATSDRGQGNEQFF.

This clone ranks as medium-sized. The chain joins TRBV12-3 or TRBV12-4 to TRBJ2-7; 10 positions agree with TRBD1. V lost 6 bases, J lost 5 bases, and 7 bases stayed unmatched. The CDR3 covers 14 residues. CDR3 region: CASSTGTGANEQYF. DNA of the CDR3: TGTGCCAGCAGCACCGGGACAGGGGCCAACGAGCAGTACTTC.

CDR3 sequence reads: CASSGDSANTGELFF. CDR3 in DNA: TGTGCCAGCAGCGGGGACAGCGCGAACACCGGGGAGCTGTTTTTT. J is TRBJ2-2 and V is TRBV9; 7 bases match TRBD1. The CDR3 loop spans 15 amino acids. J lost 0 bases, V lost 3 bases, and 2 bases had no gene match. The germline V gene encodes CDR1 SGDLS and CDR2 YYNGEE.

Within the sample, this clone is medium-sized. This chain links TRBV6-1 with TRBJ2-1, with D perhaps assigned TRBD1 or TRBD2 (6 bases each). Trimming took off 8 bases at V and 3 bases at J, with 14 bases between the two ends. The CDR3 extends over 14 amino acids. Germline-derived CDR1 and CDR2 are MNHNS and SASEGT. Here the CDR3 reads CASGGRTNYNEQFF. CDR3 in DNA: TGTGCCAGCGGGGGCAGGACTAACTACAATGAGCAGTTCTTC.

This clone was seen many times. This chain joins TRBV5-6 and TRBJ2-7; possible D gene TRBD2, 5 bases. CDR1 and CDR2 from the germline V gene are SGHDT and YYEEEE. Trimming stripped 1 base from V and 0 bases from J, with 14 bases between. There are 16 residues in the CDR3. The CDR3 reads CASSLWMTGSSYEQYF. CDR3 DNA sequence: TGTGCCAGCAGCTTGTGGATGACGGGGAGCTCCTACGAGCAGTACTTC.

This clone came up a few times. V and J are TRBV28 and TRBJ1-1; the D is unclear. Trimming took off 6 bases at V and 0 bases at J, with 17 bases between the two ends. There are 16 residues in the CDR3. Germline CDR1 is MDHEN and CDR2 is SYDVKM. The DNA for the CDR3 is TGTGCCAGCAGCCCCACAGCTTCCGGCATGAACACTGAAGCTTTCTTT. Translation: CASSPTASGMNTEAFF.

This clone has at least ten counts. The chain joins TRBV5-1 to TRBJ2-7; TRBD1 matches 7 bases. The V gene's germline CDR1 is SGHRS and CDR2 YFSETQ. This CDR3 is 17 amino acids long. V was pared by 2 bases and J by 2 bases, with 13 bases of the junction left unmatched. The CDR3 DNA reads as TGCGCCAGCAGCTTACACGTGATGCTGGGACAGACCTACGAGCAGTACTTC. Its protein product is CASSLHVMLGQTYEQYF. The whole variable domain, remainder taken from reference TRBV5-1 and TRBJ2-7, is KAGVTQTPRYLIKTRGQQVTLSCSPISGHRSVSWYQQTPGQGLQFLFEYFSETQRNKGNFPGRFSGRQFSNSRSEMNVSTLELGDSALYLCASSLHVMLGQTYEQYFGPGTRLTVT.

This clone was seen many times. The chain is built from TRBV11-1 and TRBJ2-3, with 7 bases matching TRBD2. V was pared by 3 bases and J by 4 bases, with 10 bases of the junction left unmatched. The CDR3 sequence is 16 residues long. Per the germline V gene, CDR1 is SGHAT and CDR2 is FQDESV (reference sequence). The CDR3 nucleotides read TGTGCCAGCAGCTTGCAGCCAGCGGGGCTAGCAGATACGCAGTATTTT. It is translated as CASSLQPAGLADTQYF.

This clone has a count of ten or more. V is TRBV4-2 and J is TRBJ1-6; 10 bases are shared with TRBD1. CDR1 and CDR2 from the germline V gene are LGHNA and YNFKEQ. This CDR3 region has 15 residues. After removal of 0 bases from V and 8 bases from J, the junction contained 1 base not matched to a gene. CDR3 amino acids: CASSQEGTGDSPLHF. For the CDR3, the DNA is TGTGCCAGCAGCCAAGAGGGGACAGGGGATTCACCCCTCCACTTT.

The table lists this clone with a few counts. A clone one base away is much larger, so this may be a read error. In this CDR3 the conserved last residue, phenylalanine or tryptophan, is missing, so a read error is likely. The chain combines TRBV5-1 with TRBJ2-1; 13 bases are shared with TRBD2. Trimming at V came to 4 bases and at J to 2 bases, leaving 6 bases not matched to a gene. Germline V gives CDR1 SGHRS, CDR2 YFSETQ. CDR3 length equals 17 residues. The DNA of the CDR3 is TGCGCCAGCAGCAAACTAGCGGGAGGGGGCACCTACAATGAGCAGTTCCTC. Its translation is CASSKLAGGGTYNEQFL.

Judged by abundance, this clone is medium-sized. This chain uses TRBV15 with TRBJ1-2; maybe TRBD1 (5 bases). Looked up from germline, CDR1 is LNHNV and CDR2 is YYDKDF (reference sequence). The V and J ends lost 1 base and 8 bases respectively, with 8 bases between them. The length of the CDR3 is 12 residues. The CDR3 is CATSRGGTGYTF. The CDR3, as DNA: TGTGCCACCAGCAGAGGGGGCACAGGCTACACCTTC.

By sample fraction, this clone is medium-sized. Different DNA sequences within this sample yield the same CDR3. The rearrangement links TRBV27 to TRBJ1-2, with no clear D. Trimming left V 1 base short and J 7 bases short, with 10 bases between. Germline CDR1 is MNHEY and CDR2 is SMNVEV (reference sequence). The CDR3 consists of 13 residues. The CDR3 spells CASSLWPTGGYTF. CDR3 DNA sequence: TGTGCCAGCAGTTTATGGCCGACCGGTGGCTACACCTTC.

Many counts were recorded for this clone. Other DNA sequences in the sample encode the same CDR3. This chain links TRBV10-1 with TRBJ1-1; no clear D. Between the trimmed V and J ends, which lost 3 bases and 3 bases, there was a span of 8 bases. Germline CDR1 and CDR2: WNHNN and SYGVQD (reference sequence). The CDR3 is 13 amino acids. CDR3 DNA: TGCGCCAGCAGTGATTCGAGGTACACTGAAGCTTTCTTT. It is translated as CASSDSRYTEAFF.

The rearrangement joins TRBV20-1 to TRBJ2-5; D not resolved. V lost 5 bases to trimming and J lost 5 bases, with 9 bases between them. CDR3 size: 11 residues. Germline lookup yields CDR1 DFQATT and CDR2 SNEGSKA (reference sequence). The DNA for the CDR3 is TGCAGTGCTGAACTTGAGGAGACCCAGTACTTC. Amino acid sequence: CSAELEETQYF.

By sample share, this clone is medium-sized. The chain carries TRBV24-1 and TRBJ2-2; D perhaps matches TRBD2 (5 bases). The CDR3 sequence is 14 residues long. V was cut by 4 bases and J by 8 bases, with 13 bases left in between. Germline V gene data show CDR1 as KGHDR and CDR2 as SFDVKD. As DNA, the CDR3 is TGTGCCACCAGTGACCCTAGCCTTCGAGGGGAGCTGTTTTTT. Its translation: CATSDPSLRGELFF.

At least ten counts were recorded for this clone. In DNA, the CDR3 is TGTGCCAGCAGCCAAGCCTCAACGGGGGGAACTAATGAAAAACTGTTTTTT. It codes for CASSQASTGGTNEKLFF. The chain combines TRBV3-1 with TRBJ1-4; tentatively, D is TRBD1 (5 bases). Per germline, CDR1 LGHDT and CDR2 YNNKEL (reference sequence). The V and J ends lost 1 base and 1 base respectively, with 13 bases between them. This CDR3 has 17 residues.

This clone was observed a single time. This chain joins TRBV4-1 and TRBJ2-7, with 7 bases fitting TRBD2. The CDR3 covers 17 residues. V lost 4 bases, J lost 9 bases, and 21 bases stayed unmatched. Germline V gene lookup returns CDR1 MGHRA and CDR2 YSYEKL. The CDR3 bases are TGCGCCAGCAGCCCGGACGAGACCGCTAGCGGAAGGGATGCGCAGTACTTC. Amino acid sequence: CASSPDETASGRDAQYF.

This clone was counted ten times or more. This sequence joins TRBV19 and TRBJ1-2; 10 bases map to TRBD1. Trimming removed 3 bases from V and 4 bases from J; junction bases left unmatched: 11. The germline CDR1 and CDR2 sequences are LNHDA and SQIVND (reference sequence). CDR3 size: 17 residues. CDR3 residues: CASSMSGTGVIGYGYTF. CDR3 in DNA: TGTGCCAGTAGTATGAGTGGGACAGGGGTGATCGGCTATGGCTACACCTTC.

This clone was counted at least ten times. The V gene is TRBV5-1, the J gene TRBJ1-4, with 10 bases lining up with TRBD1. Germline V CDR1 and CDR2: SGHRS, YFSETQ. The CDR3 has 15 residues. J lost 6 bases, V lost 1 base, and 3 bases had no gene match. This CDR3 is CASSLTDRGYEKLFF. CDR3 nucleotide sequence: TGCGCCAGCAGCTTGACGGACAGGGGGTATGAAAAACTGTTTTTT.

This clone was counted many times. The gene calls are TRBV4-1 and TRBJ1-6; tentatively, D is TRBD1 (6 bases). The V and J ends lost 4 bases and 10 bases respectively, with 14 bases between them. The CDR3 sequence is 14 residues long. CDR1 and CDR2 from the germline V gene are MGHRA and YSYEKL. The CDR3 nucleotides read TGCGCCAGCAGCCCCCGACAGGTTGGATCACCCCTCCACTTT. As protein: CASSPRQVGSPLHF.

This clone has at least ten counts. This rearrangement joins TRBV19 to TRBJ1-5; a weak D match, TRBD1 (5 bases). Per the germline V gene, CDR1 is LNHDA and CDR2 is SQIVND (reference sequence). V was trimmed by 0 bases and J by 6 bases, leaving 15 bases between them. The CDR3 has 16 amino acids. The CDR3 loop reads CASSIEVSDRGQPQHF. The CDR3 coding sequence is TGTGCCAGTAGTATAGAGGTCTCAGATAGGGGTCAGCCCCAGCATTTT.

This clone was detected ten times or more. This chain joins TRBV19 and TRBJ1-1; D uncertain. The germline V gene encodes CDR1 LNHDA and CDR2 SQIVND (reference sequence). V shed 4 bases and J shed 3 bases, with 15 bases lying between them. The CDR3 is 15 residues long. The CDR3 DNA reads as TGTGCCAGTAGTAGGGCCCCATCTGGGGACACTGAAGCTTTCTTT. Its translation is CASSRAPSGDTEAFF.

This clone occurred once. This rearrangement joins TRBV20-1 to TRBJ2-5, with 8 bases matching TRBD1. V lost 0 bases to trimming and J lost 3 bases; unmatched junction nucleotides: 3. Germline-derived CDR1 and CDR2 are DFQATT and SNEGSKA (reference sequence). The CDR3 totals 14 residues. The CDR3 sequence is CSARDYRGEETQYF. The CDR3 DNA reads as TGCAGTGCTAGAGATTACAGGGGGGAAGAGACCCAGTACTTC.